Presented here are 8 T cell receptor beta chains from one specimen sequenced in a study of CD8 T cells in Susac syndrome (dated by TCRdb to between 2018 and 2020). The protocol used for the library was the immunoSEQ multiplex PCR assay. RNA was extracted using the RNeasy kit, and about 0.45 to 1 ug of the RNA was reverse transcribed with random hexamers. In-frame beta chains were kept once TCRdb had trimmed the public reads at Q25 with fastp and called clones with MiXCR. Identical CDR3 protein sequences are pooled into one entry, listed with their most common genes and DNA. The sample has 55,000 to 85,000 distinct CDR3 sequences on record, 96% of them singletons. The ten top clones hold more than 0.09% of the sample. Input material: CD4+ T cells from PBMCs. The source is a human donor with multiple sclerosis.

This chain joins TRBV12-3 or TRBV12-4 and TRBJ2-6, with TRBD2 matching 14 bases. There are 18 residues in the CDR3. J was trimmed by 0 bases and V by 6 bases; bases with no gene match: 4. CDR3 protein: CASRPTSGGASGANVLTF. The CDR3 DNA follows: TGTGCCAGCAGGCCGACTAGCGGGGGGGCCTCTGGGGCCAACGTCCTGACTTTC.

This sequence joins TRBV5-1 and TRBJ2-1; 8 bases line up with TRBD2. Unmatched junction bases numbered 5, after V lost 5 bases and J lost 4 bases. The CDR3 runs to 14 residues. Germline CDR1 is SGHRS and CDR2 is YFSETQ. CDR3 in amino acids: CASSRGGIYNEQFF. CDR3 bases: TGCGCCAGCAGTCGGGGGGGCATTTACAATGAGCAGTTCTTC. The entire variable domain, with the rest obtained from reference TRBV5-1 and TRBJ2-1, is as follows: KAGVTQTPRYLIKTRGQQVTLSCSPISGHRSVSWYQQTPGQGLQFLFEYFSETQRNKGNFPGRFSGRQFSNSRSEMNVSTLELGDSALYLCASSRGGIYNEQFFGPGTRLTVL.

The J gene is TRBJ2-3, the V gene TRBV11-3, with 8 bases lining up with TRBD2. The germline V gene has CDR1 SGHNT and CDR2 YENEEA. V gave up 5 bases and J gave up 4 bases; unmatched junction bases: 8. The CDR3 contains 15 residues. The CDR3 reads CASSIYSGEADTQYF. The CDR3 DNA is TGTGCCAGCAGCATATATAGCGGGGAAGCAGATACGCAGTATTTT.

This sequence joins TRBV24-1 and TRBJ2-1; TRBD2 might be the D (6 bases). The CDR3 has 16 amino acids. Germline V gene lookup returns CDR1 KGHDR and CDR2 SFDVKD. Between the trimmed V and J ends, which lost 3 bases and 5 bases, there was a span of 16 bases. CDR3 loop: CATSDPSGDGNNEQFF. The CDR3 DNA follows: TGTGCCACCAGTGATCCTTCGGGAGACGGAAACAATGAGCAGTTCTTC.

V usage is TRBV30 and J usage is TRBJ1-2; D gene ambiguous. Deletions cut 6 bases from V and 2 bases from J, with 13 bases between. The CDR3 has 13 residues. Germline loops: CDR1 GTSNPN, CDR2 SVGIG (reference sequence). The DNA for the CDR3 is TGTGCCTGCGGGCCGATCTTCAACTATGGCTACACCTTC. Amino acid sequence: CACGPIFNYGYTF.

The chain recombines TRBV20-1 with TRBJ1-6, with D maybe TRBD1 (5 bases). The germline V gene has CDR1 DFQATT and CDR2 SNEGSKA (reference sequence). The CDR3 has 13 residues. Trimming removed 3 bases from V and 9 bases from J, with 12 bases in between. CDR3 loop: CSASKGQGSPLHF. Here the CDR3 DNA reads TGCAGTGCTAGTAAGGGGCAGGGTTCACCCCTCCACTTT.

The chain is built from TRBV28 and TRBJ1-1; D is undetermined. V dropped 8 bases and J dropped 7 bases, with 11 bases sitting between them. Germline CDR1 reads MDHEN; CDR2 reads SYDVKM. The CDR3 has 11 residues. CDR3 nucleotides: TGTGCCAGCCGCGTCAGGAGTGAAGCTTTCTTT. It is translated as CASRVRSEAFF.

The rearrangement uses TRBV6-5 and TRBJ2-5, with TRBD2 as a possible D gene (6 bases). CDR3 size: 17 residues. Germline V CDR1 and CDR2: MNHEY, SVGAGI. V dropped 4 bases and J dropped 0 bases, with 18 bases sitting between them. The CDR3 spells CASSSPVGGIYQETQYF. As DNA, the CDR3 is TGTGCCAGCAGTTCACCAGTGGGGGGTATATACCAAGAGACCCAGTACTTC.